One sample yielded the 25 T cell receptor beta chains listed below, sequenced in a study of control samples from healthy donors and cancer patients. Some clones are missing from TCRdb's copy, which holds only in-frame ones; the method was immunoSEQ multiplex PCR. The table records just under 65,000 clones, approximately 85% of them present only once. Sequencing was done on a sample of blood. These TCRs come from a man aged 40-49 years in good health.

V and J are TRBV3-1 (or the pseudogene TRBV3-2) and TRBJ1-2; D is unclear. This CDR3 has 13 amino acids. Germline CDR1 reads LGHDT; CDR2 reads YNNKEL (reference sequence). Trimming removed 1 base from V and 0 bases from J, with 3 bases in between. CDR3 DNA: TGTGCCAGCAGCCAAGTAGCTAACTATGGCTACACCTTC. This gives the protein CASSQVANYGYTF.

This sequence joins TRBV30 and TRBJ1-1, with TRBD1 as a possible D gene (5 bases). CDR1 GTSNPN and CDR2 SVGIG come from the germline V gene (reference sequence). The CDR3 contains 13 residues. V lost 8 bases and J lost 1, with 14 bases in between. CDR3 coding DNA: TGTGCCCGTACCGGGACGGGGAACACTGAAGCTTTCTTT. It is translated as CARTGTGNTEAFF.

The chain combines TRBV28 with TRBJ2-4; perhaps D is TRBD1 or TRBD2 (6 bases each). This CDR3 is 13 amino acids long. The germline CDR1 and CDR2 sequences are MDHEN and SYDVKM. V lost 6 bases, J lost 7 bases, and 13 bases lay in between. The CDR3 DNA reads TGTGCCAGCAGATCTACAGGGAGGAACATTCAGTACTTC. This encodes CASRSTGRNIQYF.

The chain carries TRBV5-6 and TRBJ2-1; 8 bases fit TRBD1. The germline gives CDR1 SGHDT, CDR2 YYEEEE. The CDR3 is made up of 12 amino acids. Losses at the gene ends were 3 bases for V and 11 bases for J; bases not matched to a gene: 4. CDR3 sequence (DNA): TGTGCCAGCAGCTGGGGACAGGTCAAGCAGTTCTTC. Protein product: CASSWGQVKQFF.

J is TRBJ2-1 and V is TRBV4-3; 8 bases fit TRBD2. In germline, CDR1 is LGHNA, CDR2 YSLEER. J was trimmed by 2 bases and V by 0 bases; bases with no gene match: 0. This CDR3 spans 15 amino acids. CDR3 coding DNA: TGCGCCAGCAGCCAAGACGGGGGGGCCTACAATGAGCAGTTCTTC. Translation gives CASSQDGGAYNEQFF.

V gene TRBV9 combines with J gene TRBJ2-1; no clear D. CDR3 length equals 16 residues. Trimming shortened V by 1 base and J by 2 bases, and 13 bases separated the two germline ends. Germline-derived CDR1 and CDR2 are SGDLS and YYNGEE. The CDR3 bases are TGTGCCAGCAGCGTAACCTTGTTAGAGGCCTACAATGAGCAGTTCTTC. This encodes CASSVTLLEAYNEQFF.

This clone was detected only once. The V and J genes are TRBV19 and TRBJ1-5, with D maybe TRBD1 (5 bases). CDR3 length equals 14 residues. The germline V gene has CDR1 LNHDA and CDR2 SQIVND (reference sequence). Deletions cut 6 bases from V and 6 bases from J, with 15 bases between. Here the CDR3 reads CASRLKGVSQPQHF. Here the CDR3 DNA reads TGTGCCAGTAGATTAAAAGGGGTGAGTCAGCCCCAGCATTTT.

CDR3 sequence: CSVGGIGYEQYF. CDR3 nucleotides: TGCAGCGTTGGGGGTATCGGATACGAGCAGTACTTC. V is TRBV29-1 and J is TRBJ2-7; D gene unclear. The CDR3 loop spans 12 amino acids. Looked up from germline, CDR1 is SQVTM and CDR2 is ANQGSEA. Trimming took off 4 bases at V and 4 bases at J, with 11 bases between the two ends.

This chain connects TRBV29-1 to TRBJ1-2, with D tentatively TRBD1 (5 bases). The germline V and J ends were trimmed by 2 bases and 7 bases, with 17 bases remaining between them. CDR1 is SQVTM and CDR2 is ANQGSEA in the germline V gene. This CDR3 is built from 14 residues. Here the CDR3 DNA reads TGCAGCGTTGAAAGGTCACGGCAGACAGTTGGCTACACCTTC. It yields the protein CSVERSRQTVGYTF.

The chain uses TRBV7-2 and TRBJ2-1, with 11 bases lining up with TRBD2. Unmatched junction bases numbered 11, after V lost 3 bases and J lost 7 bases. Germline lookup yields CDR1 SGHTA and CDR2 FQGNSA. This CDR3 is built from 17 residues. The DNA for the CDR3 is TGTGCCAGCAGCTTCAGTCCCTTAGCGGGGGGGGTAAATGAGCAGTTCTTC. It translates to CASSFSPLAGGVNEQFF.

This clone was recorded once. This chain uses TRBV6-6 with TRBJ1-3; maybe TRBD1 (5 bases). This CDR3 region has 15 residues. Trimming left V 5 bases short and J 2 bases short, with 13 bases between. The germline V gene has CDR1 MNHNY and CDR2 SVGAGI (reference sequence). The CDR3 region has the DNA TGTGCCAGCAGTAGCGGGGCATCCACTGGAAACACCATATATTTT. This codes for CASSSGASTGNTIYF.

This chain joins TRBV20-1 and TRBJ1-1; no firm D call. Germline CDR1 reads DFQATT; CDR2 reads SNEGSKA (reference sequence). V lost 5 bases and J lost 5, with 9 bases in between. The CDR3 extends over 11 amino acids. The CDR3 region has the DNA TGCAGTGCTCCAGGTGAAACTGAAGCTTTCTTT. It yields the protein CSAPGETEAFF.

The rearrangement links TRBV7-9 to TRBJ1-5; 7 positions agree with TRBD1. After removal of 5 bases from V and 3 bases from J, the junction contained 1 base not matched to a gene. CDR3 length: 13 residues. The germline V gene encodes CDR1 SEHNR and CDR2 FQNEAQ (reference sequence). The DNA for the CDR3 is TGTGCCAGCAGCGGGACAGCCAATCAGCCCCAGCATTTT. This translates into CASSGTANQPQHF.

In its sample, this clone was seen once. The V call is TRBV19, the J call TRBJ1-1, with D unclear. The V gene lost 5 bases and the J gene lost 0 bases, with 13 bases spanning the gap. The germline gives CDR1 LNHDA, CDR2 SQIVND (reference sequence). The CDR3 contains 15 residues. CDR3 DNA sequence: TGTGCCAGTAGTCGGTCCGGGAGCCTGAACACTGAAGCTTTCTTT. The encoded protein is CASSRSGSLNTEAFF.

The V gene is TRBV28, the J gene TRBJ1-1; D call uncertain. The CDR3 runs 11 residues. With 3 bases removed from V and 11 bases from J, the gap between germline ends came to 10 bases. Germline V gives CDR1 MDHEN, CDR2 SYDVKM. CDR3 in amino acids: CASSFVGEAFF. For the CDR3, the DNA is TGTGCCAGCAGTTTCGTCGGGGAGGCTTTCTTT.

The rearrangement joins TRBV30 to TRBJ1-1; D is uncertain. Trimming pared 4 bases from V and 0 bases from J, leaving 9 bases between. Per germline, CDR1 GTSNPN and CDR2 SVGIG (reference sequence). This CDR3 is 13 amino acids long. In nucleotides, the CDR3 is TGTGCCTGGACCTTACTCCTGAACACTGAAGCTTTCTTT. This translates into CAWTLLLNTEAFF.

J is TRBJ2-1 and V is TRBV25-1; 7 bases map to TRBD2. CDR1 and CDR2 from the germline V gene are MGHDK and SYGVNS. This CDR3 region has 15 residues. The V segment lost 1 base and the J segment 5 bases; nucleotides outside the gene matches: 5. CDR3 nucleotide sequence: TGTGCCAGCAGTGAATCGCGGACTAGTCACAATGAGCAGTTCTTC. It translates to CASSESRTSHNEQFF.

This chain connects TRBV3-1 (or the pseudogene TRBV3-2) to TRBJ2-1, with TRBD2 matching 12 bases. The germline V gene has CDR1 LGHDT and CDR2 YNNKEL (reference sequence). J gave up 9 bases and V 3 bases, and 6 bases lay outside the gene matches. The CDR3 spans 15 residues. CDR3 nucleotide sequence: TGTGCCAGCAGCCAGTGGACTAGCGGGGTTGGTGAGCAGTTCTTC. Residues: CASSQWTSGVGEQFF.

The CDR3 here is CASSPLRTVNNSPLHF. CDR3 DNA sequence: TGTGCCAGTAGCCCCTTACGGACAGTCAATAATTCACCCCTCCACTTT. V gene TRBV19 combines with J gene TRBJ1-6, with D perhaps TRBD1 (6 bases). The CDR3 is 16 residues long. The germline CDR1 and CDR2 sequences are LNHDA and SQIVND (reference sequence). Deletions cut 6 bases from V and 5 bases from J, with 17 bases between.

The chain has TRBV7-3 and TRBJ1-1, with 7 bases identical to TRBD1. The CDR3 consists of 15 residues. CDR1 and CDR2 from the germline V gene are SGHTA and FQGTGA. The V segment lost 3 bases and the J segment 1 base; nucleotides outside the gene matches: 5. CDR3: CASSLQGVGNTEAFF. CDR3 DNA: TGTGCCAGCAGCTTGCAGGGGGTGGGGAACACTGAAGCTTTCTTT. The whole variable domain, filled in from reference TRBV7-3 and TRBJ1-1, reads GAGVSQTPSNKVTEKGKYVELRCDPISGHTALYWYRQSLGQGPEFLIYFQGTGAADDSGLPNDRFFAVRPEGSVSTLKIQRTERGDSAVYLCASSLQGVGNTEAFFGQGTRLTVV.

This rearrangement joins TRBV9 to TRBJ1-3, with 7 bases that match TRBD1. This CDR3 spans 16 amino acids. J gave up 1 base and V 4 bases, and 8 bases lay outside the gene matches. From germline, CDR1 is SGDLS and CDR2 YYNGEE. The CDR3 DNA reads TGTGCCAGCAGCTCGCGTCCGACAGGGTCTGGAAACACCATATATTTT. Translating gives CASSSRPTGSGNTIYF.

The rearrangement uses TRBV6-5 and TRBJ2-5; TRBD2 aligns across 11 bases. The V and J ends lost 5 bases and 5 bases, in that order; junction bases with no gene match: 4. Germline lookup yields CDR1 MNHEY and CDR2 SVGAGI. This CDR3 is built from 14 residues. DNA of the CDR3: TGTGCCAGCAGTCCTAGCGGGGGGTGGGAGACCCAGTACTTC. It specifies CASSPSGGWETQYF.

The chain couples TRBV4-1 to TRBJ1-2; D gene uncertain. Trimming left V 1 base short and J 4 bases short, with 19 bases between. Germline-derived CDR1 and CDR2 are MGHRA and YSYEKL. The CDR3 runs to 17 residues. The CDR3 DNA reads TGCGCCAGCAGCCAAGGAGAGAGTGAAGGTTTTGGCTATGGCTACACCTTC. Amino acid sequence: CASSQGESEGFGYGYTF.

This chain uses TRBV7-2 with TRBJ2-7, with D unresolved. Germline CDR1 reads SGHTA; CDR2 reads FQGNSA. This CDR3 spans 14 amino acids. The V end lost 1 base, the J end lost 2 bases, and 9 bases lay between the germline ends. CDR3 region: CASSLGAQTYEQYF. As DNA, the CDR3 is TGTGCCAGCAGCTTAGGAGCACAGACCTACGAGCAGTACTTC.

The chain recombines TRBV7-8 with TRBJ2-5, with D perhaps matching TRBD1 (5 bases). With 4 bases removed from V and 2 bases from J, the gap between germline ends came to 8 bases. Germline CDR1 reads SGHVS; CDR2 reads FQNEAQ. The CDR3 length is 13 residues. CDR3 amino acids: CASSSGKQETQYF. The CDR3 region has the DNA TGTGCCAGCAGCTCAGGGAAACAAGAGACCCAGTACTTC.